The rows below give T cell receptor beta chains drawn from one sample of a study of beta chain features in type 1 diabetes. The assay was immunoSEQ multiplex PCR, and TCRdb's table has in-frame clones only and misses some. The sample carries about 900,000 clones, 15% to 20% recorded once. Sequencing was done on a sample of naive CD4+ T cells from blood. The source of these receptors is a woman aged 18 to 35 in good health. CDR3s include the opening cysteine and the closing phenylalanine or tryptophan. Rows may omit the clone size; those that give it use once, few, many or a size class.

>TRBJ2-3|few|TRBV7-2
CASSWGPSGSADTQYF
>TRBJ2-2|-|TRBV10-2
CATDRNTGELFF
>TRBJ2-5|-|TRBV10-3
CAIRDGTPGAQYF
>TRBJ2-5|-|TRBV5-6
CASSPQWGGETQYF
>TRBJ1-3|few|TRBV7-9
CASSFLVTGNTIYF
>TRBJ1-2|-|TRBV6-5
CASSNRGTGDYGYTF
>TRBJ2-5|few|TRBV5-1
CASSNQETQYF
>TRBJ2-2|few|TRBV7-2
CASSLSPDTGELFF
>TRBJ1-4|few|TRBV21-1
CASSKGGTEKLFF
>TRBJ1-2|few|TRBV28
CASSPSGGKRGYTF
>TRBJ2-2|-|TRBV28
CASSRGLAGGRIAGELFF
>TRBJ2-2|-|TRBV4-2
CASSHGSGTGELFF